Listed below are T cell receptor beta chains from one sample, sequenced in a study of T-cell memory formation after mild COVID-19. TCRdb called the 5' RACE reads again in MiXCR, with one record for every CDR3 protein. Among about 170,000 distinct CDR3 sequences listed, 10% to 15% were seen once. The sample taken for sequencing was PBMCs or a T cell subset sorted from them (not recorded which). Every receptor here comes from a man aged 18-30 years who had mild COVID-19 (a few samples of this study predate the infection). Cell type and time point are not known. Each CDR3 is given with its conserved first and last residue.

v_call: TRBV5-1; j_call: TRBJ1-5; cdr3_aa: CASSLEGQFNQPQHF
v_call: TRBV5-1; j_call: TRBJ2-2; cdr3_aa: CASSNGPRTNTGELFF
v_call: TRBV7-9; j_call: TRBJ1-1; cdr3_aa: CASSVRQGGTAAEAFF
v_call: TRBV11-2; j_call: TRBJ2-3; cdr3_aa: CASSLGQGTSTDTQYF
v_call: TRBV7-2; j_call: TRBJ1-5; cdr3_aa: CASSLMGRRQPQHF
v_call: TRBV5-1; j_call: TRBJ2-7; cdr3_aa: CASSSRTGAVYEQYF
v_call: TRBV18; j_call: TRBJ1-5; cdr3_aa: CASSDSGQPQHF
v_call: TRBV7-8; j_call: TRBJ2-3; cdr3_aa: CASSRSGASTDTQYF
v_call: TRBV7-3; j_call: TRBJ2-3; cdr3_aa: CASSLDTLKRAQYF
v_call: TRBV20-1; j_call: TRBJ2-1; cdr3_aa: CSNYLGRRYNEQFF
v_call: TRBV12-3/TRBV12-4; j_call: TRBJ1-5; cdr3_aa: CASGSTFSNQPQHF
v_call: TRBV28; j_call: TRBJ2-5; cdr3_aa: CDSSSPGLSQETQYF
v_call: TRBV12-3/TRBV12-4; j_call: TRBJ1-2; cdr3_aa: CASSHTRTQDDGGYTF
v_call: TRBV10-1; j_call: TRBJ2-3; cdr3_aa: CASSTSAGSTDTQYF
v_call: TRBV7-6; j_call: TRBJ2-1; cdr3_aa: CASSSWGRDNEQFF
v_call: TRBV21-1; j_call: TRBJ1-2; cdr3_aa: CASPEDPEDRANYGYTF
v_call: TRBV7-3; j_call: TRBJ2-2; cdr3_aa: CASSMQRGNTGELFF
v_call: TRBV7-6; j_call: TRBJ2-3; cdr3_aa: CASSSIAGSTDTQYF
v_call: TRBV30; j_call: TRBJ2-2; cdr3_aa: CAWSLSWELFF
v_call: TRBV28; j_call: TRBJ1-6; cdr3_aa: CASSLTGLLSPLHF
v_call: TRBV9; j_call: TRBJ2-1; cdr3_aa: CASSVGVGWIEQFF
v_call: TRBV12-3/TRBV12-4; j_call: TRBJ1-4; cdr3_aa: CASAGGIREKLFF
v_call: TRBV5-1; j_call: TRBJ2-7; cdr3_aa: CASSLRTSSDEQYF
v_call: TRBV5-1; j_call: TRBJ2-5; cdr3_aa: CASSSGLAGSETQYF
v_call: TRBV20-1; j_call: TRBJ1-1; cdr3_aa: CSAVWDSKNTEAFF
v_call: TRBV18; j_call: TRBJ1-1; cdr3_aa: CASSIGSRGNTEAFF